A single sample gave rise to the 24 T cell receptor beta chains below, sequenced in a study of blood T cell repertoires in COVID-19. This table comes from immunoSEQ multiplex PCR, and its TCRdb copy is limited to in-frame clones, with some not included. The sample has some 100,000 clones; approximately 92% are singletons. The sample taken for sequencing was peripheral blood. The receptors come from a man aged 50-59 years with active COVID-19.

This chain uses TRBV12-5 with TRBJ2-5, with D uncertain. Germline values: CDR1 LGHNT, CDR2 FRNRAP. The CDR3 covers 18 residues. V was pared by 1 base and J by 5 bases, with 23 bases between. The CDR3 region has the DNA TGTGCTAGTGGTTTGGGAAGATCATCGGGTTCGAACGCGGAGACCCAGTACTTC. It codes for CASGLGRSSGSNAETQYF.

The V gene is TRBV27, the J gene TRBJ2-1, with a possible D match to TRBD2 (7 bases). Trimming left V 2 bases short and J 6 bases short, with 11 bases between. The CDR3 consists of 14 residues. Germline V gene sequence: CDR1 MNHEY, CDR2 SMNVEV (reference sequence). Here the CDR3 reads CASSLEGGGNEQFF. The CDR3 region has the DNA TGTGCCAGCAGTTTAGAGGGAGGGGGCAATGAGCAGTTCTTC.

CDR3 coding DNA: TGTGCCATCAGTGAGTCGGAAGGGGTGGCTTTCTTT. Translating it yields CAISESEGVAFF. The chain has TRBV10-3 and TRBJ1-1, with TRBD1 as a possible D gene (5 bases). Trimming removed 0 bases from V and 11 bases from J, with 10 bases in between. Germline V gives CDR1 ENHRY, CDR2 SYGVKD. The CDR3 totals 12 residues.

This chain connects TRBV30 to TRBJ2-3, with a weak D call TRBD1 (6 bases). Germline values: CDR1 GTSNPN, CDR2 SVGIG (reference sequence). V lost 2 bases to trimming and J lost 5 bases, with 8 bases between them. The CDR3 consists of 12 residues. CDR3 loop: CAWSTGRDTQYF. The CDR3 coding sequence is TGTGCCTGGAGTACAGGGAGAGATACGCAGTATTTT.

The count of this clone is one. The chain links TRBV12-3 or TRBV12-4 to TRBJ2-7; the D gene is possibly TRBD2 (6 bases). The germline V and J ends were trimmed by 5 bases and 3 bases, with 8 bases remaining between them. CDR3 length equals 12 residues. The CDR3 reads CASSETSYEQYF. The CDR3 coding sequence is TGTGCCAGCAGTGAGACTAGCTACGAGCAGTACTTC.

V is TRBV7-9 and J is TRBJ1-2, with a tentative D call TRBD1 (5 bases). The CDR3 loop spans 13 amino acids. Deletions cut 5 bases from V and 10 bases from J, with 17 bases between. Germline CDR1 is SEHNR and CDR2 is FQNEAQ (reference sequence). The CDR3 bases are TGTGCCAGCAGCCTCGTAGAGGACAAGGACTACACCTTC. Residues: CASSLVEDKDYTF. The complete variable domain, with remaining parts taken from reference TRBV7-9 and TRBJ1-2, reads DTGVSQNPRHKITKRGQNVTFRCDPISEHNRLYWYRQTLGQGPEFLTYFQNEAQLEKSRLLSDRFSAERPKGSFSTLEIQRTEQGDSAMYLCASSLVEDKDYTFGSGTRLTVV.

The chain links TRBV3-1 (or the pseudogene TRBV3-2) to TRBJ2-1; 8 bases map to TRBD2. The V gene's germline CDR1 is LGHDT and CDR2 YNNKEL (reference sequence). This CDR3 contains 14 residues. Unmatched junction bases numbered 7, after V lost 6 bases and J lost 6 bases. CDR3 sequence: CASRGERGPNEQFF. For the CDR3, the DNA is TGTGCCAGCAGGGGTGAGCGGGGGCCCAATGAGCAGTTCTTC.

This clone showed up just once. The rearrangement uses TRBV3-1 (or the pseudogene TRBV3-2) and TRBJ1-6, with a possible D match to TRBD1 (5 bases). V was pared by 0 bases and J by 10 bases, with 19 bases between. Germline CDR1 is LGHDT and CDR2 is YNNKEL (reference sequence). The CDR3 has 17 residues. Here the CDR3 reads CASSQDPGGHLGSPLHF. The CDR3 DNA reads TGTGCCAGCAGCCAAGACCCGGGAGGACACCTTGGGTCACCCCTCCACTTT.

The chain joins TRBV28 to TRBJ2-1; TRBD1 matches at 10 bases. J lost 7 bases, V lost 6 bases, and 9 bases had no gene match. Germline-derived CDR1 and CDR2 are MDHEN and SYDVKM. This CDR3 has 15 amino acids. CDR3 protein: CASRPGTGDQNEQFF. The CDR3 nucleotides read TGTGCCAGCAGGCCAGGGACAGGGGACCAAAATGAGCAGTTCTTC.

This clone occurred once. The genes are TRBV6-5 and TRBJ1-2; 7 bases map to TRBD1. Per the germline V gene, CDR1 is MNHEY and CDR2 is SVGAGI. The CDR3 runs to 14 residues. V dropped 8 bases and J dropped 3; count of bases not matched to a gene: 9. CDR3 DNA sequence: TGTGCCAGCCGAGGGGGACAGCGTGACTATGGCTACACCTTC. Its translation is CASRGGQRDYGYTF.

The chain joins TRBV5-1 to TRBJ1-2, with 11 bases that match TRBD1. Trimming removed 4 bases from V and 2 bases from J; junction bases left unmatched: 4. Germline V gene data show CDR1 as SGHRS and CDR2 as YFSETQ. The CDR3 has 15 amino acids. The CDR3 spells CASSPGDRGNYGYTF. Written as DNA, the CDR3 is TGCGCCAGCAGCCCCGGGGACAGGGGGAACTATGGCTACACCTTC.

The gene calls are TRBV19 and TRBJ1-1; 9 positions match TRBD1. CDR1 and CDR2 from the germline V gene are LNHDA and SQIVND (reference sequence). The CDR3 extends over 16 amino acids. Trimming took 3 bases from V and 2 from J; bases not matched to a gene: 7. The CDR3 DNA reads TGTGCCAGTAGTATCGAACAGGGGGCGAGAAACACTGAAGCTTTCTTT. It codes for CASSIEQGARNTEAFF.

This clone showed up just once. The chain couples TRBV28 to TRBJ2-1; 11 nucleotides line up with TRBD2. CDR1 and CDR2 from the germline V gene are MDHEN and SYDVKM. Losses at the gene ends were 5 bases for V and 11 bases for J; bases not matched to a gene: 5. The CDR3 is 13 amino acids. The CDR3, as DNA: TGTGCCAGCAGTCCGGGACTAGCGGAAAAGCAGTTCTTC. Protein sequence: CASSPGLAEKQFF.

V is TRBV9 and J is TRBJ2-7, with 7 bases aligning to TRBD1. The CDR3 extends over 15 amino acids. Germline-derived CDR1 and CDR2 are SGDLS and YYNGEE. J lost 5 bases, V lost 0 bases, and 8 bases had no gene match. CDR3: CASSVEQGDVNEQYF. The CDR3, as DNA: TGTGCCAGCAGCGTAGAGCAGGGGGACGTAAACGAGCAGTACTTC.

The chain recombines TRBV11-2 with TRBJ2-1, with 11 positions matching TRBD2. With V trimmed by 5 bases and J by 4 bases, 7 bases remained unmatched. Germline CDR1 reads SGHAT; CDR2 reads FQNNGV. CDR3 length: 16 amino acids. CDR3 sequence: CASSTRGTSGYNEQFF. The CDR3 DNA sequence: TGTGCCAGCAGCACTAGAGGGACTAGCGGTTACAATGAGCAGTTCTTC.

The chain joins TRBV6-7 to TRBJ2-5; D perhaps matches TRBD2 (5 bases). TRBV6-7 falls under the ORF class, with uncertain function. This CDR3 region has 15 residues. The V gene lost 2 bases and the J gene lost 3 bases, with 13 bases spanning the gap. The CDR3 nucleotides read TGTGCCAGCAGTTACCGTCAACAGAGGGAAGAGACCCAGTACTTC. Its protein is CASSYRQQREETQYF.

CDR3 in amino acids: CAWSSAGETQYF. CDR3 sequence (DNA): TGTGCCTGGAGTAGTGCGGGGGAGACCCAGTACTTC. This chain links TRBV30 with TRBJ2-5, with TRBD2 as a possible D gene (6 bases). CDR1 and CDR2 (germline): GTSNPN, SVGIG (reference sequence). The CDR3 is 12 residues long. V lost 2 bases and J 5 bases, leaving 9 bases between the germline ends.

The chain has TRBV11-2 and TRBJ1-3, with unresolved D. CDR1 SGHAT and CDR2 FQNNGV come from the germline V gene. The CDR3 covers 16 residues. V was shortened by 0 bases and J by 2 bases, with 11 bases between the two germline ends. CDR3 protein: CASSLDPTEPGNTIYF. CDR3 coding DNA: TGTGCCAGCAGCTTAGATCCTACAGAACCTGGAAACACCATATATTTT.

This clone has a single count. V gene TRBV28 combines with J gene TRBJ1-4; D call uncertain. Looked up from germline, CDR1 is MDHEN and CDR2 is SYDVKM. V was cut by 4 bases and J by 3 bases, with 3 bases left in between. This CDR3 comprises 12 residues. As DNA, the CDR3 is TGTGCCAGCAGTTCCTCTAATGAAAAACTGTTTTTT. Translated: CASSSSNEKLFF.

The J gene is TRBJ1-2, the V gene TRBV27; TRBD1 matches at 8 bases. Per the germline V gene, CDR1 is MNHEY and CDR2 is SMNVEV (reference sequence). V lost 5 bases, J lost 4 bases, and 21 bases stayed unmatched. CDR3 length: 19 residues. CDR3 nucleotides: TGTGCCAGCAGTACACGGGACAGGATGATGGGGCTAAACTTCTATGGCTACACCTTC. This sequence encodes CASSTRDRMMGLNFYGYTF.

The genes are TRBV9 and TRBJ1-5, with a possible D match to TRBD1 (5 bases). Germline assignment: CDR1 SGDLS and CDR2 YYNGEE. V gave up 3 bases and J gave up 9 bases, with 13 bases separating them. The CDR3 sequence is 13 residues long. Here the CDR3 DNA reads TGTGCCAGCAGCGGCCAGGGAGGTCGGCCCCAGCATTTT. Translating gives CASSGQGGRPQHF.

The chain recombines TRBV3-1 (or the pseudogene TRBV3-2) with TRBJ2-3; perhaps TRBD2 as D (5 bases). Germline V gene lookup returns CDR1 LGHDT and CDR2 YNNKEL (reference sequence). The CDR3 spans 14 residues. V lost 3 bases, J lost 0 bases, and 7 bases lay in between. CDR3 region: CASSQGASTDTQYF. CDR3 sequence (DNA): TGTGCCAGCAGCCAGGGAGCTAGCACAGATACGCAGTATTTT.

The chain joins TRBV7-2 to TRBJ1-3, with 7 bases lining up with TRBD1. The CDR3 sequence is 14 residues long. The junction had 1 base not matched to a gene; V was cut back by 3 bases and J by 2 bases. The germline CDR1 and CDR2 sequences are SGHTA and FQGNSA. CDR3 amino acids: CASSFQGAGNTIYF. As DNA, the CDR3 is TGTGCCAGCAGCTTCCAGGGGGCTGGAAACACCATATATTTT.

V gene TRBV9 combines with J gene TRBJ1-2, with TRBD1 matching 9 bases. The CDR3 spans 15 residues. Unmatched junction bases numbered 7, after V lost 3 bases and J lost 4 bases. Germline assignment: CDR1 SGDLS and CDR2 YYNGEE. CDR3 sequence: CASSGTGEGIYGYTF. The CDR3 nucleotides are TGTGCCAGCAGCGGGACAGGGGAAGGTATCTATGGCTACACCTTC.